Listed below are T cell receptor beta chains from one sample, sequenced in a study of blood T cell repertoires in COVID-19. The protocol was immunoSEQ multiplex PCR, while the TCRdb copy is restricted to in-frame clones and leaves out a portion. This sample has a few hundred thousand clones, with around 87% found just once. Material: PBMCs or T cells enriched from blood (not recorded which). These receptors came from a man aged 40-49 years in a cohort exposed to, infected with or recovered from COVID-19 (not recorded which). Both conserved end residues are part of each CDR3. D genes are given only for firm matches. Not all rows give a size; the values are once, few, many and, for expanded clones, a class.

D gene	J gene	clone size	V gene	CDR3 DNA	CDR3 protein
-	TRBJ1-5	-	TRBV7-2	TGTGCCAGCAGCTTACAGTCGAGCAATCAGCCCCAGCATTTT	CASSLQSSNQPQHF
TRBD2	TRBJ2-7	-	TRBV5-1	TGCGCCAGTGCGACTAGCGGGAACTACGAGCAGTACTTC	CASATSGNYEQYF
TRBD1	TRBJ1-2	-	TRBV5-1	TGCGCCAGCAGCTTGACCGGGACAGGGGCCAGCTACACCTTC	CASSLTGTGASYTF
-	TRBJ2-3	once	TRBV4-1	TGCGCCAGCAGCCAAGAAGGAAACAGGGCATCAGATACGCAGTATTTT	CASSQEGNRASDTQYF
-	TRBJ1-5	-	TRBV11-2	TGTGCCAGCAGCTTAGACGCGCAGGGTAGGGGGCCCCAGCATTTT	CASSLDAQGRGPQHF
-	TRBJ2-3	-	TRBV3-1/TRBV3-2	TGTGCCAGCAGCCTTTTTCCTACTCGCACAGATACGCAGTATTTT	CASSLFPTRTDTQYF
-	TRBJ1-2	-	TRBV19	TGTGCCAGTAGTACCACGACCAACCGGGGTGGCTACACCTTC	CASSTTTNRGGYTF
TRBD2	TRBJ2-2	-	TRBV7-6	TGTGCCAGCAGCTTAGTGGCTAGCGGGAGGAGTGCCGGGGAGCTGTTTTTT	CASSLVASGRSAGELFF
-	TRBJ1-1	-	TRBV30	TGTGCCTGGAGTGTACAGGAGAACACTGAAGCTTTCTTT	CAWSVQENTEAFF
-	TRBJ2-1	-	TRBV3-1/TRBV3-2	TGTGCCAGCAGCCGGTCGGAGAGCTACAATGAGCAGTTCTTC	CASSRSESYNEQFF
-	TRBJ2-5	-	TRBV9	TGTGCCAGCAGCGTAGGGGCTAGCCGCCAAGAGACCCAGTACTTC	CASSVGASRQETQYF
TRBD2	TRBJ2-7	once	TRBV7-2	TGTGCCAGCAGCTTTACTAGCGGAATATCCTACGAGCAGTACTTC	CASSFTSGISYEQYF
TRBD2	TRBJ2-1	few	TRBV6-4	TGTGCCAGCAATGTACTAGCGGGAGGCCCCTACAATGAGCAGTTCTTC	CASNVLAGGPYNEQFF
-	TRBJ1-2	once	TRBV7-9	TGTGCCAGCAGCTTAGGCGCAGCGAGCTATGGCTACACCTTC	CASSLGAASYGYTF